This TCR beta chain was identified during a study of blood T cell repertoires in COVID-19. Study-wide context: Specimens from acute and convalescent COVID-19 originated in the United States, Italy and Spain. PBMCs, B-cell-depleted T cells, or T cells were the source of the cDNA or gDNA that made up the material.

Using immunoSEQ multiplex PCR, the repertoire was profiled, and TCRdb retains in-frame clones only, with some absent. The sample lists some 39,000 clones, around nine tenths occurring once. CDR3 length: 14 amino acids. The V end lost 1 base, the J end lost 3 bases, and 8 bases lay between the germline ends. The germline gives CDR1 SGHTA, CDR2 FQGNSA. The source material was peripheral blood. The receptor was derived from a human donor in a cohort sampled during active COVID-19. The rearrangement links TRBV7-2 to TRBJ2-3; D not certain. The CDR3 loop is CASSLVGATDTQYF. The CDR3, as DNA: TGTGCCAGCAGCTTAGTTGGAGCTACAGATACGCAGTATTTT.